This section outlines one T cell receptor (beta chain) sequence together with its context. Its antigen is not identified. The CDR3 runs to 14 residues. Trimming cost V 3 bases and J 6 bases, with 18 bases left between them. Germline V gene data show CDR1 as GTSNPN and CDR2 as SVGIG (reference sequence). Profiling relied on immunoSEQ multiplex PCR, and the TCRdb table lists in-frame clones only, not all of them. Of around 78,000 clones in the sample, around 80% are singletons; the top ten hold 3.5%. These data originate in a study of early stage breast cancer tumors. Across the study: Most invasive tumors, twelve of 16, were ER+/PR+/HER2-. Study observations and caveats: Blood repertoires resembled normal breast more than tumor. Unsorted bulk genomic DNA sequencing lacked pairing and functional marker data. Most shared enriched TCRB sequences were commonly generated ones.

V and J are TRBV30 and TRBJ2-7; D unclear. Sequenced input: blood. The TCR originated in a person in their sixties with breast cancer. The CDR3 protein is CAWSVIQVGGEQYF. The CDR3 DNA follows: TGTGCCTGGAGCGTGATCCAGGTGGGCGGCGAGCAGTACTTC.